These 14 T cell receptor beta chains were all obtained from the same sample, sequenced in a study of blood T cells in healthy people across ages. A second roughly 7 to 12 cycle PCR used barcoded and J-beta primers. TCRdb recomputed calls from the 5' RACE reads with MiXCR, one row per CDR3 protein. Of over a million distinct CDR3 sequences listed, less than 50% were seen once; the top ten hold over 15%. Source material: blood. The source is a woman in her sixties or seventies in good health.

The CDR3 coding sequence is TGTGCCAGCAGTTACTCAGGAACCGGGGACAGGAGCCAGGACGAGCAGTACTTC. Residues: CASSYSGTGDRSQDEQYF. V and J are TRBV6-5 and TRBJ2-7, with 8 bases matching TRBD1. The CDR3 spans 18 residues. CDR1 MNHEY and CDR2 SVGAGI come from the germline V gene. Unmatched junction bases numbered 15, after V lost 0 bases and J lost 5 bases.

This chain joins TRBV27 and TRBJ2-7, with TRBD1 identical over 8 bases. J gave up 6 bases and V 6 bases, and 4 bases lay outside the gene matches. This CDR3 contains 12 residues. Germline V gene sequence: CDR1 MNHEY, CDR2 SMNVEV (reference sequence). The DNA of the CDR3 is TGTGCCAGCAGCATCACAGGGGGCGAGCAGTACTTC. Encoded protein: CASSITGGEQYF.

This clonotype came up a few times. The chain joins TRBV12-3 or TRBV12-4 to TRBJ2-7, with D perhaps matching TRBD1 (6 bases). The tail of the sequence fits TRBJ2-5 better, so the J call may be wrong. The CDR3 has 14 residues. CDR3 nucleotides: TGTGCCAGCAGATCCACCCAGGGGCGGGAGACCCAGTACTTC. This sequence encodes CASRSTQGRETQYF.

V gene TRBV15 combines with J gene TRBJ2-7; a possible D gene is TRBD1 (5 bases). This CDR3 comprises 15 residues. Trimming took 3 bases from V and 0 from J, leaving 12 bases between them. Germline CDR1 reads LNHNV; CDR2 reads YYDKDF (reference sequence). The CDR3 DNA is TGTGCCACCAGCAGTTCAGGGTTAAGCTCCTACGAGCAGTACTTC. Translating it yields CATSSSGLSSYEQYF.

This clonotype was recorded a few times. V usage is TRBV7-9 and J usage is TRBJ2-7, with 13 bases matching TRBD2. The DNA end is more similar to TRBJ2-5, so the J call may be wrong. Germline CDR1 SEHNR, CDR2 FQNEAQ (reference sequence). This CDR3 is built from 17 residues. This CDR3 reads CASSLLTSGRAWETQYF. CDR3 DNA: TGTGCCAGCAGCTTACTCACTAGCGGGAGGGCCTGGGAGACCCAGTACTTC.

This clonotype was detected only a few times. The chain couples TRBV7-9 to TRBJ2-3; no definite D call. Looked up from germline, CDR1 is SEHNR and CDR2 is FQNEAQ (reference sequence). Trimming removed 3 bases at V and 4 bases at J, with 11 bases between. The CDR3 has 14 residues. The CDR3 sequence: CASSFTGRADTQYF. Written as DNA, the CDR3 is TGTGCCAGCAGCTTTACCGGGCGTGCAGATACGCAGTATTTT.

CDR3 nucleotides: TGTGCCAGCAGTTACTCTACATATTTCAACTATGGCTACACCTTC. This translates into CASSYSTYFNYGYTF. The rearrangement joins TRBV6-5 to TRBJ1-2, with D hard to call. V was cut by 0 bases and J by 2 bases, with 10 bases left in between. The CDR3 extends over 15 amino acids. Germline V lookup: CDR1 MNHEY, CDR2 SVGAGI.

About this clonotype itself: This may come from a read error, since a much larger clone is one base off. The chain has TRBV11-2 and TRBJ2-1, with TRBD1 matching 8 bases. V was clipped by 5 bases and J by 13 bases; unmatched bases: 16. This CDR3 spans 15 amino acids. Germline CDR1 reads SGHAT; CDR2 reads FQNNGV. The CDR3 reads CASSLGQGSGETQFF. CDR3 DNA sequence: TGTGCCAGCAGCCTCGGACAGGGCTCCGGAGAGACCCAGTTCTTC.

Only a few counts were recorded for this clonotype. This chain connects TRBV24-1 to TRBJ2-6, with 9 nucleotides matching TRBD2. J lost 0 bases, V lost 3 bases, and 5 bases had no gene match. This CDR3 comprises 18 residues. Germline V gives CDR1 KGHDR, CDR2 SFDVKD. DNA for the CDR3: TGTGCCACCAGTGATCCGGGACTAGCCTCCTCTGGGGCCAACGTCCTGACTTTC. Its translation: CATSDPGLASSGANVLTF.

The table lists this clonotype with a few counts. The V gene is TRBV27, the J gene TRBJ1-5; possible D gene TRBD1, 6 bases. The germline CDR1 and CDR2 sequences are MNHEY and SMNVEV (reference sequence). The germline V and J ends were trimmed by 6 bases and 7 bases, with 16 bases remaining between them. CDR3 length: 14 residues. CDR3 protein: CASRQTGTGQPQHF. The CDR3 coding sequence is TGTGCCAGCAGGCAAACAGGGACGGGCCAGCCCCAGCATTTT.

The J gene is TRBJ2-1, the V gene TRBV12-3 or TRBV12-4, with D unresolved. This CDR3 is 16 amino acids long. Trimming stripped 2 bases from V and 0 bases from J, with 11 bases between. CDR3 sequence (DNA): TGTGCCAGCAGTTTAATCGGGCAAAGCTCCTACAATGAGCAGTTCTTC. Translation gives CASSLIGQSSYNEQFF.

This clonotype occurred a few times. This chain links TRBV27 with TRBJ2-7; 9 bases are a match to TRBD2. V was clipped by 8 bases and J by 3 bases; unmatched bases: 5. Looked up from germline, CDR1 is MNHEY and CDR2 is SMNVEV (reference sequence). The CDR3 runs to 13 residues. The CDR3 reads CASRAGGLYEQYF. Here the CDR3 DNA reads TGTGCCAGCCGAGCGGGAGGCCTCTACGAGCAGTACTTC.

This chain joins TRBV29-1 and TRBJ1-4; no clear D gene. Trimming stripped 7 bases from V and 7 bases from J, with 19 bases between. Germline CDR1 is SQVTM and CDR2 is ANQGSEA. This CDR3 has 14 residues. The DNA of the CDR3 is TGCAGCGGTACGGGCCCCACTATGGGTGAAAAACTGTTTTTT. Translation: CSGTGPTMGEKLFF.

The rearrangement links TRBV6-1 to TRBJ2-7; D call uncertain. Trimming stripped 4 bases from V and 2 bases from J, with 15 bases between. Per germline, CDR1 MNHNS and CDR2 SASEGT. CDR3 length: 15 amino acids. The chain's CDR3 is CASSALLRRTYEQYF. The CDR3, as DNA: TGTGCCAGCAGTGCGCTTCTCAGGAGAACCTACGAGCAGTACTTC.